The clone carrying this T cell receptor (beta chain) appeared a few times. No antigen is known for it. Data came from immunoSEQ multiplex PCR; TCRdb stores just in-frame clones and leaves some out. The sample shows 110,000 or so clones, 88% of them seen only once. Researchers grouped second doses given at about 4 or about 12 weeks into one pool. This entry is derived from a study of T cell responses to AZD1222 COVID-19 vaccine. Study results and limitations: The donor group comprised mostly white British people and more females; the analysis possibly underestimated clonal diversity. With dominance at 160-218 and 743-854, vaccine-associated CD4 TCRs spanned spike. Seropositive AZD1222 recipients at baseline numbered only five to seven.

This CDR3 has 13 residues. V was pared by 2 bases and J by 1 base, with 5 bases between. Per germline, CDR1 KGHSH and CDR2 LQKENI. The clonotype was recovered from an adult who received the AZD1222 COVID-19 vaccine. The sample here was peripheral blood, taken 28 days after the second AZD1222 dose. V gene TRBV18 combines with J gene TRBJ2-5; D ambiguous. CDR3: CASSPGLQETQYF. Written as DNA, the CDR3 is TGTGCCAGCTCACCAGGGCTCCAAGAGACCCAGTACTTC. The full variable domain, in which reference TRBV18 and TRBJ2-5 provide the parts outside the CDR3, is NAGVMQNPRHLVRRRGQEARLRCSPMKGHSHVYWYRQLPEEGLKFMVYLQKENIIDESGMPKERFSAEFPKEGPSILRIQQVVRGDSAAYFCASSPGLQETQYFGPGTRLLVL.